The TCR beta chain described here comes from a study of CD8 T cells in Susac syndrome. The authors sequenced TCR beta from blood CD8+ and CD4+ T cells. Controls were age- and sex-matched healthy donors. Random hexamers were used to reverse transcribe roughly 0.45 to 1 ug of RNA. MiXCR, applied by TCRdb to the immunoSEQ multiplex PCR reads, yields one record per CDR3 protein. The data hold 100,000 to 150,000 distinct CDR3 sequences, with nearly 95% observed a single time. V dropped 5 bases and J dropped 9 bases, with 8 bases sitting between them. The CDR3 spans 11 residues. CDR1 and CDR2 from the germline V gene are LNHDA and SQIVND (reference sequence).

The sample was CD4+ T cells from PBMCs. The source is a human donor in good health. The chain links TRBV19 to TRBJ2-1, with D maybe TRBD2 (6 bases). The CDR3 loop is CASSGDFEQFF. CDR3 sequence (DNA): TGTGCCAGTAGTGGGGACTTTGAGCAGTTCTTC.